This T cell receptor (beta chain) was recorded in a study of T-cell memory formation after mild COVID-19 (TCRdb year 2021). Some background on the complete study: TCR sequence clusters from the two donors were largely donor specific. In two donors, T-cell clones that expanded and contracted after mild COVID-19 were followed by sequencing TCRalpha and TCRbeta repertoires longitudinally. Two young, previously healthy adult volunteers, one female and one male, were included in the cohort. What the research found in general, with its limitations: From day 15 to 85, contracting clones showed balanced CD4/CD8 phenotypes, whereas a second wave of clones that expanded from day 15 to 37 leaned towards CD4+. SARS-CoV-2 specificity of the second-wave clones peaking on day 37 was not confirmed. Contracting CD4+ clones turned up mainly in the CM and EM memory subsets, whereas EMRA was where CD8+ clones were enriched. Only a couple of mild cases were covered by the study, and larger cohorts that include severe cases with pre-infection samples were considered necessary. Some responding clones were detected in pre-infection memory, which suggested that pre-existing cross-reactive memory T cells had joined the SARS-CoV-2 response.

The data were produced on an Illumina NovaSeq 6000. TCRalpha and TCRbeta cDNA libraries were built by 5'RACE with constant-segment primers, adding sample barcodes and unique molecular identifiers. RNA was extracted from every sample with Trizol reagent. Library amplification was performed in two PCR steps, and a second sample barcode and Illumina TruSeq adapters were introduced in the second step. Sequencing of the libraries was done on an Illumina NovaSeq, producing 2 x 150 bp paired-end reads. As for the original processing: Reads were demultiplexed and collapsed into UMI-guided consensus sequences with migec v1.2.7. Using mixcr v2.1.11, UMI consensuses were aligned to TRA and TRB V and J templates and then assembled into clonotypes. A clonotype was counted as expanded or contracted only if both edgeR and NoisET called the change significant, with noise models trained on biological replicates. For edgeR calls, a false discovery rate-adjusted p below 0.01 and a log2 fold-change threshold of 1 were applied. PCA with hierarchical clustering of max-normalized trajectories of the 1000 most abundant clonotypes was used as exploratory dynamics analysis. Each responding clone was given a CD4 or CD8 phenotype based on the CD4+ and CD8+ repertoires, which had been sequenced separately. TCRdb reprocessing: public reads trimmed at Q25 with fastp, clones called with MiXCR, in-frame beta chains kept. CDR3 protein duplicates are merged, each entry listing the most common genes and DNA. Clone size and V and J calls follow TCRdb, not the original study. The table for this sample lists approximately 400,000 distinct CDR3 sequences; about a sixth of them were counted only once. The ten largest account for 20% to 25% of the sample.

Ficoll-Paque density gradient centrifugation was the method used to isolate PBMCs. As for this clonotype: Its target antigen remains unknown. At one boundary the junction diverges from the germline segment, which might be a read error.

Looking up the germline V gene yields CDR1 MGHRA and CDR2 YSYEKL. CDR3 length: 15 amino acids, cysteine to phenylalanine. The only DNA kept is the CDR3, 45 bases in frame from the first base. The TCR was taken from a man younger than 30 who had mild COVID-19 (a few samples of this study predate the infection). The sample titles of this study are shuffled in the database, so cell type and time point are left out; the donor was told from shared clones. Sequencing was done on a sample of PBMCs or a T cell subset sorted from them (not recorded which). The chain joins TRBV4-1 to TRBJ2-2; 8 central nucleotides agree with TRBD1. The DNA sequence is TGCGCCAGCAGCCAAGGGACAGGGACCACCTGGGAGCTGTTTTTT. This gives the protein CASSQGTGTTWELFF.